A single sample gave rise to the 14 T cell receptor beta chains below, sequenced in a study of blood T cell repertoires in COVID-19. Measured with immunoSEQ multiplex PCR; TCRdb has only the in-frame clones, and not every one. The sample carries 200,000 to 300,000 clones, roughly 88% recorded once. Sequencing was done on a sample of PBMCs or T cells enriched from blood (not recorded which). The receptors here all came from a woman aged 40-49 years who had been exposed to COVID-19.

This rearrangement joins TRBV5-1 to TRBJ2-6; 7 nucleotides agree with TRBD1. Trimming removed 1 base from V and 0 bases from J; junction bases left unmatched: 4. Looked up from germline, CDR1 is SGHRS and CDR2 is YFSETQ. The CDR3 is 17 amino acids. CDR3 region: CASSLMTGNSGANVLTF. The CDR3 nucleotides read TGCGCCAGCAGCTTGATGACAGGGAACTCTGGGGCCAACGTCCTGACTTTC.

The chain employs TRBV5-4 and TRBJ2-2, with no clear D. With 3 bases removed from V and 1 base from J, the gap between germline ends came to 4 bases. Germline CDR1 SGHNT, CDR2 YYREEE (reference sequence). This CDR3 comprises 13 residues. CDR3 bases: TGTGCCAGCAGCTCAGGGAACACCGGGGAGCTGTTTTTT. This translates into CASSSGNTGELFF.

The rearrangement joins TRBV19 to TRBJ1-1; 7 bases fit TRBD1. Germline CDR1 is LNHDA and CDR2 is SQIVND (reference sequence). Losses at the gene ends were 5 bases for V and 5 bases for J; bases not matched to a gene: 14. This CDR3 comprises 16 residues. CDR3 sequence: CASSSSTGRSETEAFF. CDR3 nucleotide sequence: TGTGCCAGTAGTTCATCGACAGGGCGAAGTGAAACTGAAGCTTTCTTT.

The chain links TRBV7-9 to TRBJ2-2; a weak D match, TRBD2 (6 bases). Germline loops: CDR1 SEHNR, CDR2 FQNEAQ (reference sequence). CDR3 size: 18 residues. V lost 2 bases and J lost 4, with 20 bases in between. CDR3 sequence: CASSLYGTGGKVTGELFF. The CDR3 coding sequence is TGTGCCAGCAGCTTATATGGCACTGGGGGGAAGGTCACCGGGGAGCTGTTTTTT. Full variable domain (missing parts from reference TRBV7-9 and TRBJ2-2): DTGVSQNPRHKITKRGQNVTFRCDPISEHNRLYWYRQTLGQGPEFLTYFQNEAQLEKSRLLSDRFSAERPKGSFSTLEIQRTEQGDSAMYLCASSLYGTGGKVTGELFFGEGSRLTVL.

The chain carries TRBV16 and TRBJ1-1; D is uncertain. CDR3 length equals 13 residues. V dropped 0 bases and J dropped 8 bases, with 10 bases sitting between them. CDR1 and CDR2 (germline): KGHSY, FQNENV. CDR3: CASSQSYGVEAFF. CDR3 in DNA: TGTGCCAGCAGCCAATCATACGGGGTAGAAGCTTTCTTT. The variable domain in full, completed from reference TRBV16 and TRBJ1-1, reads GEEVAQTPKHLVRGEGQKAKLYCAPIKGHSYVFWYQQVLKNEFKFLISFQNENVFDETGMPKERFSAKCLPNSPCSLEIQATKLEDSAVYFCASSQSYGVEAFFGQGTRLTVV.

The chain employs TRBV18 and TRBJ2-1, with 11 bases aligning to TRBD2. Trimming removed 1 base from V and 9 bases from J; junction bases left unmatched: 5. Germline-derived CDR1 and CDR2 are KGHSH and LQKENI. CDR3 length: 15 amino acids. The CDR3 bases are TGTGCCAGCTCACCACTAGCGGGAGGGTTGAGTGAGCAGTTCTTC. Translated, it gives CASSPLAGGLSEQFF.

V gene TRBV9 combines with J gene TRBJ2-1, with TRBD2 as a possible D gene (5 bases). V was trimmed by 6 bases and J by 5 bases, leaving 15 bases between them. CDR1 and CDR2 from the germline V gene are SGDLS and YYNGEE. CDR3 length: 14 residues. The CDR3 spells CASTTGGIDNEQFF. The CDR3 DNA reads TGTGCCAGCACGACCGGAGGAATAGACAATGAGCAGTTCTTC.

The gene calls are TRBV11-2 and TRBJ2-5; a possible D gene is TRBD2 (6 bases). CDR1 and CDR2 (germline): SGHAT, FQNNGV. V was cut by 10 bases and J by 2 bases, with 11 bases left in between. This CDR3 region has 12 residues. CDR3: CATRLEQETQYF. The CDR3 bases are TGTGCCACCAGACTAGAGCAAGAGACCCAGTACTTC. Drawing the rest from reference TRBV11-2 and TRBJ2-5, the complete variable domain is EAGVAQSPRYKIIEKRQSVAFWCNPISGHATLYWYQQILGQGPKLLIQFQNNGVVDDSQLPKDRFSAERLKGVDSTLKIQPAKLEDSAVYLCATRLEQETQYFGPGTRLLVL.

This rearrangement joins TRBV5-6 to TRBJ2-7; 7 bases agree with TRBD1. V was clipped by 7 bases and J by 2 bases; unmatched bases: 9. The CDR3 totals 14 residues. From germline, CDR1 is SGHDT and CDR2 YYEEEE. The CDR3 loop is CASAKTGLTYEQYF. CDR3 nucleotide sequence: TGTGCCAGCGCCAAGACAGGGCTAACCTACGAGCAGTACTTC.

The chain combines TRBV20-1 with TRBJ1-2; D might be TRBD1 (5 bases). This CDR3 spans 13 amino acids. Trimming stripped 3 bases from V and 5 bases from J, with 13 bases between. Germline V gives CDR1 DFQATT, CDR2 SNEGSKA (reference sequence). DNA for the CDR3: TGCAGTGCTAGTACCCAGGGTAATTATGGCTACACCTTC. The encoded protein is CSASTQGNYGYTF.

V gene TRBV6-5 combines with J gene TRBJ1-3; 7 bases are a match to TRBD1. This CDR3 spans 15 amino acids. The germline V gene has CDR1 MNHEY and CDR2 SVGAGI. Trimming removed 6 bases from V and 0 bases from J; junction bases left unmatched: 5. The CDR3 DNA reads as TGTGCCAGCAGAAGGACAGGCCCCTCTGGAAACACCATATATTTT. It yields the protein CASRRTGPSGNTIYF.

This clone has only one observation. The chain recombines TRBV7-3 with TRBJ2-5; 8 bases match TRBD2. The CDR3 extends over 15 amino acids. The germline CDR1 and CDR2 sequences are SGHTA and FQGTGA. With V trimmed by 1 base and J by 4 bases, 5 bases remained unmatched. The CDR3 region is CASSLNGGVLETQYF. The CDR3 nucleotides are TGTGCCAGCAGCTTAAACGGGGGGGTGCTAGAGACCCAGTACTTC.

The chain links TRBV6-5 to TRBJ2-7; 7 bases are a match to TRBD1. Germline V gives CDR1 MNHEY, CDR2 SVGAGI. With V trimmed by 7 bases and J by 3 bases, 9 bases remained unmatched. The CDR3 contains 14 residues. CDR3 DNA sequence: TGTGCCAGCATAATGGGGGACAGCCACTACGAGCAGTACGTC. Protein sequence: CASIMGDSHYEQYV.

The V call is TRBV18, the J call TRBJ1-6, with 10 bases that match TRBD1. V was pared by 2 bases and J by 10 bases, with 2 bases of the junction left unmatched. The V gene's germline CDR1 is KGHSH and CDR2 LQKENI. There are 14 residues in the CDR3. CDR3 sequence reads: CASSPSGQGSPLHF. The CDR3 DNA follows: TGTGCCAGCTCACCATCGGGACAGGGGTCACCCCTCCACTTT. The whole variable domain, filled in from reference TRBV18 and TRBJ1-6, reads NAGVMQNPRHLVRRRGQEARLRCSPMKGHSHVYWYRQLPEEGLKFMVYLQKENIIDESGMPKERFSAEFPKEGPSILRIQQVVRGDSAAYFCASSPSGQGSPLHFGNGTRLTVT.